Listed here are 19 T cell receptor beta chains from one sample, sequenced in a study of T cell responses to AZD1222 COVID-19 vaccine. This table comes from immunoSEQ multiplex PCR, and its TCRdb copy is limited to in-frame clones, with some not included. The sample holds about 86,000 clones; roughly 90% are singletons and the top ten take 9.5% to 13%. This specimen was peripheral blood, taken 28 days after the second AZD1222 dose. The receptors originated from an adult who received the AZD1222 COVID-19 vaccine.

V gene TRBV6-4 combines with J gene TRBJ2-1, with 11 nucleotides matching TRBD2. Losses at the gene ends were 6 bases for V and 3 bases for J; bases not matched to a gene: 10. Germline V CDR1 and CDR2: MRHNA, SNTAGT. The length of the CDR3 is 17 residues. The CDR3 DNA is TGTGCCAGCAGCAAGGGACTAGCGGTGGGGTACTACAATGAGCAGTTCTTC. This sequence encodes CASSKGLAVGYYNEQFF.

The chain recombines TRBV6-6 with TRBJ2-1; D is perhaps TRBD1 or TRBD2 (6 bases each). The CDR3 totals 14 residues. V lost 7 bases to trimming and J lost 4 bases, with 14 bases between them. Germline-derived CDR1 and CDR2 are MNHNY and SVGAGI (reference sequence). The DNA of the CDR3 is TGTGCCAGCACCTTCGGGGGCCGATACAATGAGCAGTTCTTC. Amino acid sequence: CASTFGGRYNEQFF.

The chain's CDR3 is CASSSGAGDGIQYF. The DNA of the CDR3 is TGTGCCAGCAGTTCAGGGGCAGGTGACGGCATTCAGTACTTC. This chain connects TRBV25-1 to TRBJ2-4, with D possibly TRBD1 on 6 matching bases. V lost 5 bases to trimming and J lost 9 bases, with 17 bases between them. The CDR3 is made up of 14 amino acids. Germline loops: CDR1 MGHDK, CDR2 SYGVNS. The entire variable domain, with the rest obtained from reference TRBV25-1 and TRBJ2-4, is as follows: EADIYQTPRYLVIGTGKKITLECSQTMGHDKMYWYQQDPGMELHLIHYSYGVNSTEKGDLSSESTVSRIRTEHFPLTLESARPSHTSQYLCASSSGAGDGIQYFGAGTRLSVL.

J is TRBJ2-7 and V is TRBV18; 11 positions match TRBD1. V was pared by 2 bases and J by 3 bases, with 3 bases of the junction left unmatched. The CDR3 extends over 15 amino acids. The germline CDR1 and CDR2 sequences are KGHSH and LQKENI. The DNA of the CDR3 is TGTGCCAGCTCACCAGCCGGGACAGGGGGCTACGAGCAGTACTTC. Protein: CASSPAGTGGYEQYF.

In this sample, this clone turned up once. The CDR3 here is CASSPTSGSPEQYF. The CDR3 nucleotides are TGCGCCAGCAGCCCGACTAGCGGGAGCCCCGAGCAGTACTTC. The chain links TRBV5-1 to TRBJ2-7; 12 nucleotides line up with TRBD2. CDR1 is SGHRS and CDR2 is YFSETQ in the germline V gene. Germline trimming cut 4 bases from V and 6 bases from J; bases unmatched to any gene: 5. This CDR3 contains 14 residues.

This clone appeared a single time. CDR3 nucleotides: TGTGCCAGCAGCACCTACAGGGGGCGGAATCAGCCCCAGCATTTT. Amino acids: CASSTYRGRNQPQHF. V gene TRBV28 combines with J gene TRBJ1-5; 9 nucleotides match TRBD1. The V gene end was trimmed by 6 bases and the J gene end by 4 bases; junction bases not matched to a gene: 7. Germline lookup yields CDR1 MDHEN and CDR2 SYDVKM. This CDR3 is built from 15 residues. Full variable domain (remainder filled in from reference TRBV28 and TRBJ1-5): DVKVTQSSRYLVKRTGEKVFLECVQDMDHENMFWYRQDPGLGLRLIYFSYDVKMKEKGDIPEGYSVSREKKERFSLILESASTNQTSMYLCASSTYRGRNQPQHFGDGTRLSIL.

The chain joins TRBV7-6 to TRBJ2-1; 10 positions agree with TRBD2. CDR3 size: 14 residues. V gave up 1 base and J gave up 7 bases; unmatched junction bases: 1. Germline V gene data show CDR1 as SGHVS and CDR2 as FNYEAQ. As DNA, the CDR3 is TGTGCCAGCAGCTTAGGGACTAGCGGAAATGAGCAGTTCTTC. It specifies CASSLGTSGNEQFF.

This chain connects TRBV9 to TRBJ1-2; D perhaps matches TRBD1 (5 bases). Between the trimmed V and J ends, which lost 0 bases and 4 bases, there was a span of 10 bases. CDR3 length: 14 amino acids. In germline, CDR1 is SGDLS, CDR2 YYNGEE. CDR3 protein: CASSVDRGFYGYTF. CDR3 bases: TGTGCCAGCAGCGTAGATCGGGGGTTCTATGGCTACACCTTC.

The chain combines TRBV5-3 with TRBJ1-1; D gene uncertain. TRBV5-3 falls under the ORF class, with uncertain function. The CDR3 has 13 amino acids. The CDR3 sequence is CAEAQHPRRRAFF. As DNA, the CDR3 is TGTGCAGAAGCCCAGCACCCCAGGCGGCGGGCTTTCTTT.

V usage is TRBV6-2 or TRBV6-3 and J usage is TRBJ2-1; D possibly corresponds to TRBD2 (7 bases). This CDR3 comprises 15 residues. V lost 0 bases and J lost 7, with 13 bases in between. Germline V lookup: CDR1 MNHEY, CDR2 SVGEGT. The CDR3 sequence: CASSYSGGVGNEQFF. The DNA of the CDR3 is TGTGCCAGCAGTTACTCAGGGGGGGTCGGGAATGAGCAGTTCTTC.

V gene TRBV2 combines with J gene TRBJ1-2; 10 nucleotides agree with TRBD1. The CDR3 loop spans 17 amino acids. Germline-derived CDR1 and CDR2 are SNHLY and FYNNEI. V gave up 6 bases and J gave up 4 bases; unmatched junction bases: 14. CDR3 amino acids: CASSPRDRGSIGYGYTF. CDR3 nucleotide sequence: TGTGCCAGCAGCCCCCGGGACAGGGGATCCATTGGCTATGGCTACACCTTC.

V gene TRBV19 combines with J gene TRBJ2-6; a possible D gene is TRBD1 (6 bases). Germline V CDR1 and CDR2: LNHDA, SQIVND (reference sequence). The V end lost 5 bases, the J end lost 4 bases, and 24 bases lay between the germline ends. The CDR3 length is 19 residues. This CDR3 is CASSLSMRGGRAGANVLTF. The CDR3 region has the DNA TGTGCCAGTAGTCTTAGTATGCGTGGGGGCAGGGCCGGGGCCAACGTCCTGACTTTC.

This chain links TRBV2 with TRBJ1-6; a weak D match, TRBD1 (6 bases). Germline loops: CDR1 SNHLY, CDR2 FYNNEI. CDR3 size: 14 residues. Trimming took 3 bases from V and 7 from J, leaving 10 bases between them. CDR3 in amino acids: CASSDRGGNSPLHF. The CDR3 DNA sequence: TGTGCCAGCAGTGACAGGGGTGGGAATTCACCCCTCCACTTT.

This clone appeared once. The chain links TRBV7-9 to TRBJ2-1; possibly TRBD2 for D (5 bases). CDR1 is SEHNR, CDR2 FQNEAQ, per germline (reference sequence). Deletions cut 2 bases from V and 0 bases from J, with 11 bases between. The CDR3 sequence is 16 residues long. The CDR3 is CASSLPTGSSYNEQFF. CDR3 in DNA: TGTGCCAGCAGCTTACCGACGGGGAGCTCCTACAATGAGCAGTTCTTC.

The chain is built from TRBV6-5 and TRBJ2-7; 10 positions agree with TRBD1. Germline V lookup: CDR1 MNHEY, CDR2 SVGAGI. CDR3 length: 14 residues. J gave up 2 bases and V 6 bases, and 4 bases lay outside the gene matches. CDR3 sequence reads: CASSVDRGTYEQYF. CDR3 DNA: TGTGCCAGCAGCGTGGACAGGGGGACCTACGAGCAGTACTTC.

This clone is medium-sized. The chain recombines TRBV25-1 with TRBJ1-6; D is uncertain. The V gene lost 2 bases and the J gene lost 7 bases, with 6 bases spanning the gap. Germline CDR1 is MGHDK and CDR2 is SYGVNS. The CDR3 runs to 13 residues. Here the CDR3 DNA reads TGTGCCAGCAGTGAAGGTACAAATTCACCCCTCCACTTT. Translating it yields CASSEGTNSPLHF.

The rearrangement joins TRBV7-2 to TRBJ2-7; 10 bases line up with TRBD1. Germline-derived CDR1 and CDR2 are SGHTA and FQGNSA. The CDR3 has 14 residues. V trimming: 2 bases; J trimming: 6 bases; junction bases outside the gene matches: 4. The CDR3 here is CASSLRDRGVEQYF. The CDR3 DNA is TGTGCCAGCAGCTTAAGGGACAGGGGAGTCGAGCAGTACTTC.

The genes are TRBV15 and TRBJ1-2; D is unresolved. Trimming removed 1 base at V and 4 bases at J, with 10 bases between. This CDR3 has 14 amino acids. Germline CDR1 and CDR2: LNHNV and YYDKDF (reference sequence). CDR3 residues: CATSRVEGIYGYTF. Written as DNA, the CDR3 is TGTGCCACCAGCAGAGTCGAGGGAATCTATGGCTACACCTTC.

The chain carries TRBV6-5 and TRBJ1-1; D remains unclear. Germline V gene sequence: CDR1 MNHEY, CDR2 SVGAGI. Trimming stripped 6 bases from V and 3 bases from J, with 8 bases between. The CDR3 is made up of 12 amino acids. In DNA form, the CDR3 reads TGTGCCAGCAGATACGGACACACTGAAGCTTTCTTT. The encoded protein is CASRYGHTEAFF.